A single sample gave rise to the 31 T cell receptor beta chains below, sequenced in a study of T cell changes during pregnancy in multiple sclerosis. The method was immunoSEQ multiplex PCR; TCRdb's version includes in-frame clones alone and lacks a portion of them. The sample contains around 70,000 clones, approximately 90% of which appear only once. The material was peripheral blood, obtained in the first trimester of pregnancy. Receptors originate from a female donor in good health, enrolled as a control in a pregnancy study.

This rearrangement joins TRBV4-1 to TRBJ2-7, with 8 bases fitting TRBD1. Germline V lookup: CDR1 MGHRA, CDR2 YSYEKL. V shed 2 bases and J 3 bases; nucleotides not matched to a gene: 6. The CDR3 is 15 amino acids. CDR3 residues: CASSQLTGEDYEQYF. Written as DNA, the CDR3 is TGCGCCAGCAGCCAATTGACAGGGGAGGACTACGAGCAGTACTTC.

V usage is TRBV19 and J usage is TRBJ1-1; TRBD1 matches 9 bases. The V segment lost 8 bases and the J segment 0 bases; nucleotides outside the gene matches: 10. The length of the CDR3 is 16 residues. Germline values: CDR1 LNHDA, CDR2 SQIVND (reference sequence). CDR3 in amino acids: CASSPGQGFMNTEAFF. The CDR3, as DNA: TGTGCCAGTTCCCCGGGACAGGGTTTCATGAACACTGAAGCTTTCTTT.

The rearrangement joins TRBV28 to TRBJ2-1; no definite D call. Germline CDR1 MDHEN, CDR2 SYDVKM. Trimming took 4 bases from V and 6 from J, leaving 13 bases between them. The CDR3 spans 14 residues. The CDR3 DNA sequence: TGTGCCAGCAGTTCAGTTGGGCAGTTCAATGAGCAGTTCTTC. The encoded protein is CASSSVGQFNEQFF.

The chain's CDR3 is CASKMTAFYSDTQYF. CDR3 DNA: TGTGCCAGCAAAATGACAGCGTTCTACTCAGATACGCAGTATTTT. The chain joins TRBV5-5 to TRBJ2-3, with D perhaps matching TRBD1 (5 bases). The germline CDR1 and CDR2 sequences are SGHKS and YYEKEE (reference sequence). CDR3 size: 15 residues. V was shortened by 6 bases and J by 4 bases, with 18 bases between the two germline ends.

In DNA, the CDR3 is TGTGCCATCAGTGAAACGGGACAGCAGTTATTCAATCAGCCCCAGCATTTT. This codes for CAISETGQQLFNQPQHF. The V call is TRBV10-3, the J call TRBJ1-5, with 7 bases aligning to TRBD1. The CDR3 contains 17 residues. Looked up from germline, CDR1 is ENHRY and CDR2 is SYGVKD. V gave up 3 bases and J gave up 3 bases; unmatched junction bases: 11.

The rearrangement uses TRBV16 and TRBJ2-5, with TRBD2 matching 8 bases. CDR3 length equals 15 residues. Germline V gene data show CDR1 as KGHSY and CDR2 as FQNENV. After removal of 0 bases from V and 3 bases from J, the junction contained 3 bases not matched to a gene. DNA of the CDR3: TGTGCCAGCAGCCAATCACTAGCGGCTAAAGAGACCCAGTACTTC. Amino acids: CASSQSLAAKETQYF. Full variable domain (rest looked up from reference TRBV16 and TRBJ2-5): GEEVAQTPKHLVRGEGQKAKLYCAPIKGHSYVFWYQQVLKNEFKFLISFQNENVFDETGMPKERFSAKCLPNSPCSLEIQATKLEDSAVYFCASSQSLAAKETQYFGPGTRLLVL.

The gene calls are TRBV28 and TRBJ1-1, with D hard to call. The CDR3 loop spans 12 amino acids. Germline assignment: CDR1 MDHEN and CDR2 SYDVKM. V lost 6 bases and J 4 bases, leaving 9 bases between the germline ends. The chain's CDR3 is CASRADVTEAFF. CDR3 DNA: TGTGCCAGCAGAGCGGACGTCACTGAAGCTTTCTTT.

The chain is built from TRBV9 and TRBJ2-1; 12 bases fit TRBD2. Germline CDR1 and CDR2: SGDLS and YYNGEE. The length of the CDR3 is 16 residues. After removal of 4 bases from V and 9 bases from J, the junction contained 11 bases not matched to a gene. CDR3 residues: CASSPSGRASLLEQFF. The CDR3 coding sequence is TGTGCCAGCAGCCCTAGCGGGAGGGCCAGTCTACTTGAGCAGTTCTTC.

This chain connects TRBV4-1 to TRBJ1-2; 8 nucleotides match TRBD1. Germline assignment: CDR1 MGHRA and CDR2 YSYEKL. This CDR3 region has 14 residues. V was clipped by 3 bases and J by 3 bases; unmatched bases: 3. The CDR3 protein is CASSHMGQDYGYTF. CDR3 DNA: TGCGCCAGCAGCCATATGGGACAGGACTATGGCTACACCTTC.

The CDR3 bases are TGTGCCAGTAGTAGGGGACAGGGAGGGGCCAATGAGCAGTTCTTC. Its translation is CASSRGQGGANEQFF. This chain joins TRBV19 and TRBJ2-1; TRBD1 matches 9 bases. Looked up from germline, CDR1 is LNHDA and CDR2 is SQIVND (reference sequence). Trimming took 4 bases from V and 6 from J; bases not matched to a gene: 7. This CDR3 region has 15 residues. The full variable domain, its missing parts supplied by reference TRBV19 and TRBJ2-1, is DGGITQSPKYLFRKEGQNVTLSCEQNLNHDAMYWYRQDPGQGLRLIYYSQIVNDFQKGDIAEGYSVSREKKESFPLTVTSAQKNPTAFYLCASSRGQGGANEQFFGPGTRLTVL.

This clone was counted once. V gene TRBV5-1 combines with J gene TRBJ2-5; maybe TRBD2 (7 bases). The CDR3 loop spans 15 amino acids. Germline V gene sequence: CDR1 SGHRS, CDR2 YFSETQ. The germline V and J ends were trimmed by 4 bases and 3 bases, with 16 bases remaining between them. The chain's CDR3 is CASSRVGGGEETQYF. CDR3 coding DNA: TGCGCCAGCAGCCGCGTTGGGGGGGGCGAAGAGACCCAGTACTTC.

The chain uses TRBV6-5 and TRBJ2-7; TRBD1 might be the D (6 bases). Trimming shortened V by 4 bases and J by 6 bases, and 19 bases separated the two germline ends. This CDR3 has 15 amino acids. CDR1 and CDR2 from the germline V gene are MNHEY and SVGAGI. CDR3 in DNA: TGTGCCAGCAGTTCCTCCGGGGTGGGGACAAGCGAGCAGTACTTC. Amino acid sequence: CASSSSGVGTSEQYF.

The chain has TRBV6-4 and TRBJ2-3, with D perhaps matching TRBD2 (6 bases). V lost 2 bases and J 7 bases, leaving 16 bases between the germline ends. This CDR3 contains 15 residues. Germline CDR1 MRHNA, CDR2 SNTAGT. The CDR3 nucleotides are TGTGCCAGCAGTGACGTCGCGGGGCCAACCAATACGCAGTATTTT. This encodes CASSDVAGPTNTQYF.

The sample holds one count of this clone. V is TRBV27 and J is TRBJ2-1; 7 bases are a match to TRBD1. CDR1 and CDR2 (germline): MNHEY, SMNVEV (reference sequence). The ends lost 6 bases at V and 6 bases at J; junction bases unmatched: 11. The CDR3 is 15 amino acids. DNA for the CDR3: TGTGCCAGCAGACAACCTTCCAGGGGGATCAATGAGCAGTTCTTC. This translates into CASRQPSRGINEQFF.

V is TRBV6-5 and J is TRBJ2-7, with 14 bases matching TRBD2. The length of the CDR3 is 16 residues. Germline V lookup: CDR1 MNHEY, CDR2 SVGAGI. V dropped 2 bases and J dropped 4; count of bases not matched to a gene: 4. The CDR3 sequence: CASSYGLAGGGYEQYF. The CDR3 DNA is TGTGCCAGCAGTTACGGACTAGCGGGAGGTGGGTACGAGCAGTACTTC.

This chain uses TRBV7-2 with TRBJ1-3, with D possibly matching TRBD1 (6 bases). The V and J ends lost 7 bases and 2 bases respectively, with 9 bases between them. This CDR3 is built from 13 residues. The germline CDR1 and CDR2 sequences are SGHTA and FQGNSA. This CDR3 reads CASTTGPGNTIYF. As DNA, the CDR3 is TGTGCCAGCACCACAGGGCCTGGAAACACCATATATTTT.

This chain joins TRBV11-2 and TRBJ2-1; no firm D call. Germline lookup yields CDR1 SGHAT and CDR2 FQNNGV. Between the trimmed V and J ends, which lost 2 bases and 1 base, there was a span of 6 bases. The CDR3 consists of 14 residues. CDR3 region: CASSLLGSYNEQFF. The CDR3 nucleotides are TGTGCCAGCAGCTTACTCGGGTCCTACAATGAGCAGTTCTTC.

This chain joins TRBV15 and TRBJ1-5; 9 bases fit TRBD1. The V gene end was trimmed by 0 bases and the J gene end by 4 bases; junction bases not matched to a gene: 7. The CDR3 loop spans 17 amino acids. The germline V gene has CDR1 LNHNV and CDR2 YYDKDF (reference sequence). The chain's CDR3 is CATSRDPGQGYNQPQHF. The CDR3 DNA sequence: TGTGCCACCAGCAGAGATCCGGGACAGGGTTATAATCAGCCCCAGCATTTT.

The gene calls are TRBV5-6 and TRBJ2-7; 7 positions match TRBD1. Germline V gene lookup returns CDR1 SGHDT and CDR2 YYEEEE. The CDR3 length is 16 residues. The V and J ends lost 2 bases and 3 bases, in that order; junction bases with no gene match: 11. In DNA form, the CDR3 reads TGTGCCAGCAGCTTACGGATTGTGACAGGGTACTACGAGCAGTACTTC. The encoded protein is CASSLRIVTGYYEQYF.

The V gene is TRBV15, the J gene TRBJ2-5; TRBD2 matches at 8 bases. After removal of 6 bases from V and 0 bases from J, the junction contained 3 bases not matched to a gene. In germline, CDR1 is LNHNV, CDR2 YYDKDF (reference sequence). This CDR3 region has 14 residues. The CDR3 DNA reads as TGTGCCACCAGTCAACTAGCGGACCAAGAGACCCAGTACTTC. Protein: CATSQLADQETQYF.

The chain recombines TRBV13 with TRBJ1-4, with a weak D call TRBD1 (5 bases). Trimming left V 5 bases short and J 0 bases short, with 19 bases between. The CDR3 sequence is 18 residues long. The germline gives CDR1 PRHDT, CDR2 FYEKMQ (reference sequence). CDR3 residues: CASSPEGTGPATNEKLFF. The CDR3 bases are TGTGCCAGCAGCCCGGAGGGAACAGGACCCGCAACTAATGAAAAACTGTTTTTT. Full variable domain (rest looked up from reference TRBV13 and TRBJ1-4): AAGVIQSPRHLIKEKRETATLKCYPIPRHDTVYWYQQGPGQDPQFLISFYEKMQSDKGSIPDRFSAQQFSDYHSELNMSSLELGDSALYFCASSPEGTGPATNEKLFFGSGTQLSVL.

The chain joins TRBV5-1 to TRBJ2-5, with TRBD2 matching over 9 bases. This CDR3 has 15 residues. The V segment lost 9 bases and the J segment 2 bases; nucleotides outside the gene matches: 11. Per germline, CDR1 SGHRS and CDR2 YFSETQ. The CDR3 protein is CATTETSGPQETQYF. CDR3 bases: TGCGCCACCACCGAGACTAGCGGTCCACAAGAGACCCAGTACTTC. Looking up the rest from reference TRBV5-1 and TRBJ2-5 gives the full variable domain: KAGVTQTPRYLIKTRGQQVTLSCSPISGHRSVSWYQQTPGQGLQFLFEYFSETQRNKGNFPGRFSGRQFSNSRSEMNVSTLELGDSALYLCATTETSGPQETQYFGPGTRLLVL.

DNA of the CDR3: TGTGCCAGCAGTTTAGGAGTTAGCAGTAGCACAGATACGCAGTATTTT. Encoded protein: CASSLGVSSSTDTQYF. This rearrangement joins TRBV27 to TRBJ2-3; D is unresolved. V shed 2 bases and J shed 0 bases, with 12 bases lying between them. This CDR3 contains 16 residues. Germline V gene data show CDR1 as MNHEY and CDR2 as SMNVEV (reference sequence).

This chain uses TRBV7-2 with TRBJ2-7; 10 bases match TRBD1. This CDR3 is built from 15 residues. J lost 6 bases, V lost 3 bases, and 8 bases had no gene match. CDR1 SGHTA and CDR2 FQGNSA come from the germline V gene. CDR3 sequence (DNA): TGTGCCAGCAGCTTGGCCCCGGGACAGGGGACCGAGCAGTACTTC. It translates to CASSLAPGQGTEQYF.

The V gene is TRBV27, the J gene TRBJ2-6; D unresolved. The CDR3 loop spans 14 amino acids. Germline lookup yields CDR1 MNHEY and CDR2 SMNVEV (reference sequence). V lost 0 bases, J lost 4 bases, and 4 bases lay in between. The CDR3 spells CASSLSSGANVLTF. The CDR3 bases are TGTGCCAGCAGTTTATCGTCAGGGGCCAACGTCCTGACTTTC.

The V gene is TRBV19, the J gene TRBJ2-2, with 9 positions matching TRBD2. The CDR3 covers 16 residues. With V trimmed by 2 bases and J by 4 bases, 5 bases remained unmatched. CDR1 is LNHDA, CDR2 SQIVND, per germline (reference sequence). The CDR3 region has the DNA TGTGCCAGTAGTATACTAGCGGGGAGAGGCACCGGGGAGCTGTTTTTT. Translation gives CASSILAGRGTGELFF. Variable domain in full (rest from reference TRBV19 and TRBJ2-2): DGGITQSPKYLFRKEGQNVTLSCEQNLNHDAMYWYRQDPGQGLRLIYYSQIVNDFQKGDIAEGYSVSREKKESFPLTVTSAQKNPTAFYLCASSILAGRGTGELFFGEGSRLTVL.

The chain employs TRBV9 and TRBJ1-3; D not resolved. This CDR3 is 14 amino acids long. Germline CDR1 and CDR2: SGDLS and YYNGEE. With 4 bases removed from V and 6 bases from J, the gap between germline ends came to 14 bases. CDR3 amino acids: CASSPRLPVNTIYF. The CDR3 nucleotides are TGTGCCAGCAGCCCTAGACTTCCCGTAAACACCATATATTTT.

The chain couples TRBV25-1 to TRBJ2-1; D ambiguous. Trimming removed 1 base from V and 2 bases from J, with 9 bases in between. The CDR3 contains 15 residues. In germline, CDR1 is MGHDK, CDR2 SYGVNS. CDR3 nucleotides: TGTGCCAGCAGTGAATTTAGATCAACCTACAATGAGCAGTTCTTC. Encoded protein: CASSEFRSTYNEQFF. Full variable domain (missing parts from reference TRBV25-1 and TRBJ2-1): EADIYQTPRYLVIGTGKKITLECSQTMGHDKMYWYQQDPGMELHLIHYSYGVNSTEKGDLSSESTVSRIRTEHFPLTLESARPSHTSQYLCASSEFRSTYNEQFFGPGTRLTVL.

This clone was seen just once. This chain connects TRBV10-1 to TRBJ2-5, with D possibly being TRBD1 (9 bases). The CDR3 sequence is 15 residues long. Germline V gene data show CDR1 as WNHNN and CDR2 as SYGVQD (reference sequence). Trimming removed 6 bases at V and 5 bases at J, with 19 bases between. CDR3 sequence reads: CASRDRGAGGETQYF. The CDR3 DNA reads TGCGCCAGCAGGGACAGGGGTGCGGGAGGTGAGACCCAGTACTTC.

The chain is built from TRBV2 and TRBJ2-7, with a possible D match to TRBD2 (7 bases). V was cut by 1 base and J by 6 bases, with 16 bases left in between. This CDR3 region has 15 residues. Looked up from germline, CDR1 is SNHLY and CDR2 is FYNNEI. The CDR3 loop is CASSEVAEGGGEQYF. CDR3 sequence (DNA): TGTGCCAGCAGTGAAGTTGCGGAGGGAGGGGGCGAGCAGTACTTC.

This sequence joins TRBV6-1 and TRBJ2-7, with D possibly matching TRBD2 (5 bases). The V end lost 8 bases, the J end lost 0 bases, and 8 bases lay between the germline ends. The CDR3 covers 12 residues. Germline CDR1 MNHNS, CDR2 SASEGT. DNA for the CDR3: TGTGCCAGCCGCCGGGACTCCTACGAGCAGTACTTC. Encoded protein: CASRRDSYEQYF.